The clone carrying this T cell receptor beta chain was observed a handful of times. No antigen is known for it. This PCR relied on a set of 60 Vbeta primers and 13 Jbeta primers. Sequencing was performed with immunoSEQ multiplex PCR; in TCRdb, only in-frame clones are kept and a portion is missing. This table has about 200,000 clones, about an eighth appearing once. This sample was included in a study of cytomegalovirus exposure and HLA in healthy donors. Whole-study findings and limits: In a later analysis, several top co-occurrence clusters appeared linked to parvovirus B19, influenza, CMV and Epstein-Barr virus. Investigators reported more than 150 TCR beta chains as tied to cytomegalovirus. Sequencing likely caused a cluster of highly shared sequence variants.

Regarding donors, all were healthy bone marrow donors. The germline V and J ends were trimmed by 3 bases and 7 bases, with 19 bases remaining between them. Germline CDR1 reads LNHDA; CDR2 reads SQIVND (reference sequence). This CDR3 has 16 residues. The chain carries TRBV19 and TRBJ1-5, with D uncertain. The sequence came from a man between 50 and 59 years old in good health and CMV-seropositive. The sequencing sample was made of PBMCs. Here the CDR3 reads CASSILVTSQSQPQHF. Written as DNA, the CDR3 is TGTGCCAGTAGTATTCTTGTAACCTCTCAAAGCCAGCCCCAGCATTTT.